What follows are 24 T cell receptor beta chains derived from one specimen sequenced in a study of blood T cell repertoires in COVID-19. Assay used: immunoSEQ multiplex PCR; TCRdb lists only in-frame clones, some missing. Of just over 650,000 clones in the sample, about 87% were seen once. Sample: peripheral blood. These TCRs come from a woman aged 18-35 years with acute or convalescent COVID-19.

This chain joins TRBV9 and TRBJ2-3; 8 nucleotides align to TRBD2. The germline CDR1 and CDR2 sequences are SGDLS and YYNGEE. Unmatched junction bases numbered 12, after V lost 3 bases and J lost 6 bases. There are 16 residues in the CDR3. The CDR3 DNA follows: TGTGCCAGCAGCGCACCCGGGACTAGGGGTGCGGATACGCAGTATTTT. It is translated as CASSAPGTRGADTQYF.

The V gene is TRBV7-2, the J gene TRBJ2-2; possibly TRBD1 for D (5 bases). The CDR3 has 17 amino acids. The germline gives CDR1 SGHTA, CDR2 FQGNSA. V lost 5 bases and J 3 bases, leaving 19 bases between the germline ends. Written as DNA, the CDR3 is TGTGCCAGCAGCGACCCGTCCAGGGAAGGATACACCGGGGAGCTGTTTTTT. Translated: CASSDPSREGYTGELFF. The full variable domain, with the rest looked up from reference TRBV7-2 and TRBJ2-2, is GAGVSQSPSNKVTEKGKDVELRCDPISGHTALYWYRQSLGQGLEFLIYFQGNSAPDKSGLPSDRFSAERTGGSVSTLTIQRTQQEDSAVYLCASSDPSREGYTGELFFGEGSRLTVL.

J is TRBJ1-2 and V is TRBV10-3; 7 positions match TRBD1. The V and J ends lost 8 bases and 6 bases, in that order; junction bases with no gene match: 6. CDR1 is ENHRY, CDR2 SYGVKD, per germline. This CDR3 contains 12 residues. CDR3 nucleotide sequence: TGTGCCATCGCCCAGACAGGGAATGGCTACACCTTC. It translates to CAIAQTGNGYTF.

The gene calls are TRBV5-1 and TRBJ1-5; TRBD1 matches 8 bases. The germline CDR1 and CDR2 sequences are SGHRS and YFSETQ. This CDR3 comprises 14 residues. The ends lost 3 bases at V and 6 bases at J; junction bases unmatched: 5. CDR3 protein: CASSSHRGSQPQHF. For the CDR3, the DNA is TGCGCCAGCAGCTCCCACAGGGGGAGTCAGCCCCAGCATTTT.

This chain uses TRBV4-2 with TRBJ1-1, with no clear D. V lost 4 bases and J lost 3, with 12 bases in between. The CDR3 extends over 14 amino acids. CDR1 and CDR2 (germline): LGHNA, YNFKEQ. The CDR3 DNA sequence: TGTGCCAGCAGCCCGGAGGTGGCCGACACTGAAGCTTTCTTT. It translates to CASSPEVADTEAFF.

This chain connects TRBV6-2 or TRBV6-3 to TRBJ2-7; TRBD1 might be the D (6 bases). Per germline, CDR1 MNHEY and CDR2 SVGEGT. Between the trimmed V and J ends, which lost 1 base and 6 bases, there was a span of 7 bases. The CDR3 sequence is 12 residues long. The CDR3, as DNA: TGTGCCAGCAGTTACTTCAGGGGCGAGCAGTACTTC. Residues: CASSYFRGEQYF.

The rearrangement uses TRBV7-2 and TRBJ2-5, with 9 bases that match TRBD1. The length of the CDR3 is 14 residues. Germline V gene data show CDR1 as SGHTA and CDR2 as FQGNSA. V shed 5 bases and J 7 bases; nucleotides not matched to a gene: 8. The DNA of the CDR3 is TGTGCCAGCAGCGCGACCGGGACAGGGCTGACCCAGTACTTC. Its protein is CASSATGTGLTQYF.

The chain carries TRBV7-9 and TRBJ1-3, with D unresolved. Germline CDR1 and CDR2: SEHNR and FQNEAQ (reference sequence). This CDR3 region has 11 residues. With 5 bases removed from V and 11 bases from J, the gap between germline ends came to 10 bases. The CDR3 DNA follows: TGTGCCAGCAGCCAAGGAGGGCCCATATATTTT. Its translation is CASSQGGPIYF.

The chain joins TRBV9 to TRBJ2-2; a possible D gene is TRBD1 (6 bases). CDR1 is SGDLS, CDR2 YYNGEE, per germline. Trimming cost V 3 bases and J 0 bases, with 12 bases left between them. This CDR3 is built from 16 residues. The CDR3, as DNA: TGTGCCAGCAGCGAAATGGGACATCCGAACACCGGGGAGCTGTTTTTT. Its translation is CASSEMGHPNTGELFF.

This clone was recorded once. The CDR3 region is CASSEQGPQETQYF. The CDR3 DNA reads as TGTGCCAGCAGTGAACAGGGGCCCCAAGAGACCCAGTACTTC. The J gene is TRBJ2-5, the V gene TRBV2; maybe TRBD1 (6 bases). Trimming shortened V by 2 bases and J by 1 base, and 8 bases separated the two germline ends. The CDR3 is 14 residues long. Germline V gene lookup returns CDR1 SNHLY and CDR2 FYNNEI.

This clone was picked up a small number of times. The chain carries TRBV6-5 and TRBJ1-2; D is possibly TRBD1 (5 bases). CDR3 size: 16 residues. Trimming took off 2 bases at V and 1 base at J, with 14 bases between the two ends. Per the germline V gene, CDR1 is MNHEY and CDR2 is SVGAGI. CDR3 amino acids: CASSYLGHANNYGYTF. The CDR3 bases are TGTGCCAGCAGTTACCTAGGACACGCAAATAACTATGGCTACACCTTC.

The genes are TRBV9 and TRBJ1-3, with 9 nucleotides matching TRBD1. Germline V CDR1 and CDR2: SGDLS, YYNGEE. V lost 3 bases, J lost 0 bases, and 4 bases stayed unmatched. The CDR3 contains 16 residues. The CDR3 spells CASSAGQGHSGNTIYF. The CDR3 region has the DNA TGTGCCAGCAGCGCGGGACAGGGTCACTCTGGAAACACCATATATTTT.

V usage is TRBV18 and J usage is TRBJ1-1; 7 positions agree with TRBD1. The CDR3 covers 12 residues. V shed 4 bases, J shed 11 bases, and the junction held 7 bases outside the gene matches. The germline V gene has CDR1 KGHSH and CDR2 LQKENI. The CDR3 coding sequence is TGTGCCAGCTCACTTCAGGGGGATGGGGCTTTCTTT. Translating it yields CASSLQGDGAFF. Combining the CDR3 with reference TRBV18 and TRBJ1-1 gives the whole variable domain NAGVMQNPRHLVRRRGQEARLRCSPMKGHSHVYWYRQLPEEGLKFMVYLQKENIIDESGMPKERFSAEFPKEGPSILRIQQVVRGDSAAYFCASSLQGDGAFFGQGTRLTVV.

This clone has only a few counts. This chain joins TRBV6-2 or TRBV6-3 and TRBJ2-7, with TRBD1 matching over 9 bases. The J segment lost 5 bases and the V segment lost 6 bases, leaving 14 bases of the junction unmatched. The CDR3 is made up of 16 amino acids. In germline, CDR1 is MNHEY, CDR2 SVGEGT. The CDR3 region is CASSPPQGTGSHEQYF. The CDR3 nucleotides are TGTGCCAGCAGCCCCCCCCAGGGGACAGGGTCCCACGAGCAGTACTTC.

This chain connects TRBV6-5 to TRBJ2-2, with D possibly TRBD2 on 6 matching bases. The CDR3 extends over 15 amino acids. Germline CDR1 MNHEY, CDR2 SVGAGI. Trimming took 1 base from V and 8 from J, leaving 14 bases between them. CDR3 in DNA: TGTGCCAGCAGTTACTTAGTGAAAGGAGGGGGGGAGCTGTTTTTT. Protein: CASSYLVKGGGELFF.

The rearrangement links TRBV30 to TRBJ1-1; D is uncertain. Trimming removed 0 bases from V and 10 bases from J, with 15 bases in between. This CDR3 has 13 residues. Per germline, CDR1 GTSNPN and CDR2 SVGIG (reference sequence). The CDR3 bases are TGTGCCTGGAGTGTGTCGGGCGGACTTGGAGCTTTCTTT. Translation gives CAWSVSGGLGAFF. The variable domain in full, with the rest retrieved from reference TRBV30 and TRBJ1-1, is SQTIHQWPATLVQPVGSPLSLECTVEGTSNPNLYWYRQAAGRGLQLLFYSVGIGQISSEVPQNLSASRPQDRQFILSSKKLLLSDSGFYLCAWSVSGGLGAFFGQGTRLTVV.

This clone was seen a few times. The genes are TRBV24-1 and TRBJ1-5; D is unclear. CDR3 length: 13 amino acids. V shed 5 bases and J shed 3 bases, with 7 bases lying between them. From germline, CDR1 is KGHDR and CDR2 SFDVKD. CDR3 sequence reads: CATSGGFNQPQHF. Written as DNA, the CDR3 is TGTGCCACCAGTGGAGGTTTCAATCAGCCCCAGCATTTT.

The V call is TRBV7-9, the J call TRBJ1-2, with D perhaps matching TRBD1 (5 bases). V was cut by 6 bases and J by 2 bases, with 13 bases left in between. CDR1 and CDR2 (germline): SEHNR, FQNEAQ (reference sequence). The CDR3 runs 14 residues. CDR3 protein: CASRSGAGNYGYTF. The CDR3 nucleotides read TGTGCCAGCAGGTCAGGAGCAGGGAACTATGGCTACACCTTC.

This rearrangement joins TRBV2 to TRBJ1-5; TRBD1 matches at 7 bases. This CDR3 spans 14 amino acids. The junction had 3 bases not matched to a gene; V was cut back by 7 bases and J by 0 bases. CDR1 and CDR2 from the germline V gene are SNHLY and FYNNEI. CDR3 nucleotide sequence: TGTGCCAGCAACCGGGACAGTAGCAATCAGCCCCAGCATTTT. It translates to CASNRDSSNQPQHF.

This chain links TRBV2 with TRBJ1-3; no clear D. CDR1 is SNHLY and CDR2 is FYNNEI in the germline V gene. This CDR3 region has 13 residues. The V and J ends lost 7 bases and 4 bases respectively, with 11 bases between them. CDR3 sequence: CASTPLSGNTIYF. In nucleotides, the CDR3 is TGTGCCAGCACCCCCTTATCCGGAAACACCATATATTTT.

This chain links TRBV5-1 with TRBJ2-7; D may be TRBD2 (5 bases). Between the trimmed V and J ends, which lost 0 bases and 7 bases, there was a span of 11 bases. Germline V CDR1 and CDR2: SGHRS, YFSETQ. CDR3 length: 13 amino acids. Here the CDR3 reads CASSLEPSGEQYF. CDR3 bases: TGCGCCAGCAGCTTGGAGCCTTCGGGGGAGCAGTACTTC.

The CDR3 reads CASSGNLYGYTF. The CDR3, as DNA: TGTGCCAGCAGCGGCAATCTCTATGGCTACACCTTC. The V call is TRBV5-5, the J call TRBJ1-2, with D hard to call. CDR3 length equals 12 residues. Germline V gives CDR1 SGHKS, CDR2 YYEKEE (reference sequence). Trimming took off 4 bases at V and 4 bases at J, with 8 bases between the two ends.

In DNA form, the CDR3 reads TGCACCCGATCGGACCCTGGCCCCGAGGACACCGCGAACTATGGCTACACCTTC. Amino acid sequence: CTRSDPGPEDTANYGYTF. V usage is TRBV29-1 and J usage is TRBJ1-2; perhaps TRBD1 as D (5 bases). The CDR3 has 18 residues. The germline CDR1 and CDR2 sequences are SQVTM and ANQGSEA.

This chain uses TRBV11-3 with TRBJ2-1, with D maybe TRBD1 (8 bases). Trimming took 5 bases from V and 8 from J, leaving 19 bases between them. Germline V CDR1 and CDR2: SGHNT, YENEEA. CDR3 length equals 15 residues. This chain's CDR3 is CASSATGGGWDEQFF. The CDR3 DNA reads TGTGCCAGCAGCGCCACAGGGGGGGGCTGGGATGAGCAGTTCTTC.